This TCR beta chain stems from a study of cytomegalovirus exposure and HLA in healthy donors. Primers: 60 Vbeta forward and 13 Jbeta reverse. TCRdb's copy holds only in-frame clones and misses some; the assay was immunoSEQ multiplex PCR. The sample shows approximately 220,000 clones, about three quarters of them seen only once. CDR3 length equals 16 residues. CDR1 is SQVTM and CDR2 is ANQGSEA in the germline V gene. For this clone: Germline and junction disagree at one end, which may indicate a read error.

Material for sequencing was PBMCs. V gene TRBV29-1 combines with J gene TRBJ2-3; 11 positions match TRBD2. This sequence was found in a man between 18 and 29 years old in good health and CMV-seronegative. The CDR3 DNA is TGCAGCATTGAAGATCGTACTAGCGGGGGAGTAGATACGCAGTATTTT. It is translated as CSIEDRTSGGVDTQYF.